Sequencing of this T cell receptor (beta chain) was carried out in a study of blood T cell repertoires in COVID-19. Across the whole study: Both acute and convalescent COVID-19 samples were obtained from the United States, Italy and Spain. PBMCs, B-cell-depleted T cells, or T cells were the source of the cDNA or gDNA that made up the material.

CDR3 length: 14 amino acids. CDR1 and CDR2 from the germline V gene are MNHEY and SVGAGI. V lost 7 bases, J lost 8 bases, and 20 bases lay in between. Study processing details: Reference gene primer amplification gave estimated nucleated cell counts. Measured with immunoSEQ multiplex PCR; TCRdb has only the in-frame clones, and not every one. Clonal size and the V and J genes are those of that table, whereas D and trimming came from the DNA. In the table there are roughly 28,000 clones, approximately 90% of which are singletons. This clonotype was obtained from a human donor in a cohort sampled during active COVID-19. This chain uses TRBV6-5 with TRBJ1-2; TRBD1 might be the D (5 bases). Material: peripheral blood. In DNA, the CDR3 is TGTGCCAGCAACCGGGGCGCCGGGAGAACGGGCTACACCTTC. It is translated as CASNRGAGRTGYTF.